This TCR beta chain comes out of a study of blood T cell repertoires in COVID-19. Whole-study context: COVID-19 samples collected from the United States, Italy and Spain covered acute and convalescent phases. PBMCs, B-cell-depleted T cells, or T cells provided the cDNA or gDNA that made up the material.

This clone was seen more than once but under ten times. The germline V gene encodes CDR1 MNHEY and CDR2 SMNVEV (reference sequence). With 10 bases clipped from V and 6 bases from J, the junction kept 13 bases outside the gene matches. The CDR3 is 14 amino acids. Assay: immunoSEQ multiplex PCR; the TCRdb copy retains only in-frame clones and omits some. This sample has a few hundred thousand clones; about 85% occur once, and the top ten carry 0.7% to 0.9%. The Seattle site enrolled patients during active infection and followed them longitudinally. Sequencing was performed on peripheral blood. This sequence originates from a human donor with COVID-19, enrolled during active disease. The donor label of this sample is uncertain. This rearrangement joins TRBV27 to TRBJ2-7; 9 bases are shared with TRBD2. The CDR3 nucleotides read TGTGCCACTTCTAGCGGGAATGGCCCTATCGAGCAGTACTTC. This gives the protein CATSSGNGPIEQYF.